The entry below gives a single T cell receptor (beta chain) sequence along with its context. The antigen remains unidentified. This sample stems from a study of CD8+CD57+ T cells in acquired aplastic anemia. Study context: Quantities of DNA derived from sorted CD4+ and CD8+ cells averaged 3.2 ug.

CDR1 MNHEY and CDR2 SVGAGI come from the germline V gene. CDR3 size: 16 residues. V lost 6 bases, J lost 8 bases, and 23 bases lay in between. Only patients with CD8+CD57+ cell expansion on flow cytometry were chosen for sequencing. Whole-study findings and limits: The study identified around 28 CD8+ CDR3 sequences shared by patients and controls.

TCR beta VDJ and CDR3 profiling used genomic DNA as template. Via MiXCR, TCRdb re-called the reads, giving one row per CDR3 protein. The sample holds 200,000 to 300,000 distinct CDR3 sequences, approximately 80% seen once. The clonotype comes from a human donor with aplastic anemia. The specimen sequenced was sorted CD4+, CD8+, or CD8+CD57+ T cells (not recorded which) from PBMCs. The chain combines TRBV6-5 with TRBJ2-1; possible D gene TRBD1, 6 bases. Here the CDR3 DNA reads TGTGCCAGCAGACAACCGAGCCAGGGGCGCTCCCATGAGCAGTTCTTC. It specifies CASRQPSQGRSHEQFF.